Given below is one T cell receptor (beta chain) in context. The antigen is undetermined. Within the sample, other DNA sequences also encode this same CDR3. The data belong to a study of PD-L1 blockade in urothelial cancer. Study overall: Atezolizumab therapy began for patients in about 2014, dosed at 1,200 mg intravenously every 3 weeks. Whole-study results and caveats: Pretreatment TCR clonality in blood, when below the median, was predictive of better survival. Tumor-associated blood clones were expanded more by durable-benefit patients at 3 weeks.

Produced via immunoSEQ multiplex PCR; TCRdb's table is partial and in-frame only. Counted here are around 51,000 clones, about 90% occurring once; the ten biggest clones make up roughly 16%. V shed 5 bases, J shed 4 bases, and the junction held 3 bases outside the gene matches. CDR1 is SGHTA and CDR2 is FQGNSA in the germline V gene. This CDR3 has 13 amino acids. This clonotype originated in a man aged 60 to 69 with urothelial cancer. The sample in question was PBMCs, obtained around atezolizumab (anti-PD-L1) treatment. The V and J genes are TRBV7-2 and TRBJ2-3; 7 nucleotides align to TRBD2. CDR3 protein: CASSLAGADTQYF. DNA for the CDR3: TGTGCCAGCAGCCTCGCGGGGGCAGATACGCAGTATTTT.